The T cell receptor beta chain under discussion was sequenced for a study of blood T cells in healthy people across ages. Every sample gave at least 5.5 micrograms of total RNA when it was extracted. Next came a second PCR, run for about 7 to 12 cycles, which used a sample-barcoded 5' primer along with a J-beta primer mix. The authors tagged each cDNA molecule using a template-switch adaptor with 12 random nucleotides. TCRdb re-analysed the 5' RACE reads in MiXCR, keeping a single row per CDR3 protein. Among 1,800,000 or so distinct CDR3 sequences listed, 39% were seen once. Regarding the study as a whole: Naive T cell percentage strongly correlated with TCR beta diversity.

From germline, CDR1 is SGHTA and CDR2 FQGTGA. The CDR3 contains 15 residues. V lost 0 bases and J 1 base, leaving 9 bases between the germline ends. Turning to this clonotype: No antigen is known for it. Because the CDR3 is missing its conserved closing phenylalanine or tryptophan, this is likely a read error.

The sequenced material came from blood. The TCR sequence derives from a human donor in good health. This sequence joins TRBV7-3 and TRBJ1-1; D gene unclear. DNA for the CDR3: TGTGCCAGCAGCTTAACTGGGGTAGGGAACACTGAAGCTTTCTGT. Amino acids: CASSLTGVGNTEAFC.